The text below deals with one T cell receptor (beta chain). TCRdb keeps only in-frame clones here, not all; method: immunoSEQ multiplex PCR. The profile shows roughly 24,000 clones, about 92% of them singletons. This entry is derived from a study of blood T cell repertoires in COVID-19. CDR3 length: 13 amino acids. V lost 1 base and J 8 bases, leaving 13 bases between the germline ends. Germline values: CDR1 SGHRS, CDR2 YFSETQ. Sequencing input: peripheral blood. The source of this sequence is a human donor in a cohort sampled during active COVID-19. The rearrangement uses TRBV5-1 and TRBJ2-7, with a weak D call TRBD2 (6 bases). The CDR3 sequence is CASSLWGVDKQYF. The CDR3 nucleotides are TGCGCCAGCAGCTTGTGGGGGGTTGACAAGCAGTACTTC.